A selection of T cell receptor beta chains follows, all from one sample in a study of blood T cells in healthy people across ages. MiXCR, run by TCRdb on the 5' RACE reads, gives a single entry per CDR3 protein. The data contain hundreds of thousands of distinct CDR3 sequences, 20% to 25% of them singletons. The sequencing sample was made of blood. All receptors come from a man between 65 and 79 years old in good health. Both conserved end residues are part of each CDR3. A D gene is named only where the DNA matches it firmly. Clone sizes are given selectively: once, few, many, or a class where the clone is expanded.

v_gene,d_gene,j_gene,abundance,CDR3nt,CDR3aa
TRBV29-1,TRBD1,TRBJ1-1,many,TGCAGCGTTGTCGACAGGGCTGAAGCTTTCTTT,CSVVDRAEAFF
TRBV20-1,TRBD2,TRBJ2-2,.,TGCAGTGCTGAGCGGGGTGACACCGGGGAGCTGTTTTTT,CSAERGDTGELFF
TRBV20-1,.,TRBJ2-5,.,TGCAGTGCTAGGGACCCTGCCCAAGAGACCCAGTACTTC,CSARDPAQETQYF
TRBV21-1,.,TRBJ2-2,many,TGTGCCAGCAGCAGTAGCGGGACCGGGGAGCTGTTTTTT,CASSSSGTGELFF
TRBV14,.,TRBJ2-7,.,TGTGCCAGCAGCCCGGGACCATCGGGCGAGCAGTACTTC,CASSPGPSGEQYF
TRBV5-1,TRBD1,TRBJ1-5,few,TGCGCCAGCAGCTTGGGACCCAGGGGGAATCGGCCCCAGCATTTT,CASSLGPRGNRPQHF
TRBV6-2/TRBV6-3,.,TRBJ1-4,.,TGTGCCAGCAGTTACTCGAGTAATGGATATAATGAAAAACTGTTTTTT,CASSYSSNGYNEKLFF
TRBV15,TRBD2,TRBJ2-1,.,TGTGCCACCAGCCGGGACGGGGGGTCCTACAATGAGCAGTTCTTC,CATSRDGGSYNEQFF
TRBV2,.,TRBJ2-5,few,TGTGCCAGCAGTGAACTAGGGGCAGGGCGGAAGGGAGAGACCCAGTACTTC,CASSELGAGRKGETQYF
TRBV5-1,TRBD2,TRBJ2-5,many,TGCGCCAGCAGCTTGGCCGGGAGGGAAGAGACCCAGTACTTC,CASSLAGREETQYF
TRBV24-1,.,TRBJ2-4,few,TGTGCCACCAGTGATTCACGGACTGTAGCCAAAAACATTCAGTACTTC,CATSDSRTVAKNIQYF
TRBV7-2,TRBD2,TRBJ2-1,.,TGTGCCAGCAGTAGGACTAGCGGGACGGGTTACAATGAGCAGTTCTTC,CASSRTSGTGYNEQFF
TRBV12-3/TRBV12-4,TRBD2,TRBJ2-7,few,TGTGCCAGCAGTCCAGGACTAGCGGTGTACGAGCAGTACTTC,CASSPGLAVYEQYF
TRBV20-1,.,TRBJ1-2,.,TGCAGTGCTAGAAGCGTTAACTATGGCTACACCTTC,CSARSVNYGYTF
TRBV28,.,TRBJ2-1,few,TGTGCCAGCACAGAGGGGTCTCGGAATGAGCAGTTCTTC,CASTEGSRNEQFF
TRBV21-1,.,TRBJ2-4,few,TGTGCCAGCAGCAAAGAGGTTCGAGGCAGGGCCTTATTTCTAGCCAAAAACATTCAGTACTTC,CASSKEVRGRALFLAKNIQYF
TRBV6-5,.,TRBJ2-2,few,TGTGCCAGCACGGCCCCGGGCGTTAAAGCCGGGGAGCTGTTTTTT,CASTAPGVKAGELFF
TRBV5-5,TRBD1,TRBJ2-5,few,TGTGCCGGCAGTTCATCTCGTACAGGGGGGCAAGAGACCCAGTACTTC,CAGSSSRTGGQETQYF
TRBV20-1,TRBD1,TRBJ2-7,few,TGCAGTGCTAAACCCGGGACAGGGACTTCCGAGCAGTACTTC,CSAKPGTGTSEQYF
TRBV29-1,.,TRBJ2-7,.,TGCAGTGGACAGAGCTGGGCAGACTCACCCTACGAGCAGTACTTC,CSGQSWADSPYEQYF
TRBV2,TRBD1,TRBJ1-2,.,TGTGCCAGCAGTGAACCCCGGGACAGGGGGAGGACTAACTATGGCTACACCTTC,CASSEPRDRGRTNYGYTF
TRBV20-1,TRBD2,TRBJ2-7,.,TGCAGTGCCCCGGGACTAGCGGGAAACGAGCAGTACTTC,CSAPGLAGNEQYF
TRBV20-1,.,TRBJ2-3,.,TGCAGTGCTAGCGGGAGTAACTCAGATACGCAGTATTTT,CSASGSNSDTQYF
TRBV5-1,.,TRBJ2-3,.,TGCGCCAGCAGCCCCTCTGGAGGGGTGGATACGCAGTATTTT,CASSPSGGVDTQYF
TRBV12-3/TRBV12-4,TRBD1,TRBJ2-1,.,TGTGCCAGCAGGCCGCCGGGACAGGGGATTAATGAGCAGTTCTTC,CASRPPGQGINEQFF
TRBV20-1,.,TRBJ2-1,few,TGCAGTGCTCCGGCGGGGAGGGGGAGTGAGCAGTTCTTC,CSAPAGRGSEQFF
TRBV6-2/TRBV6-3,.,TRBJ2-7,.,TGTGCCAGCACCCGGGGACGGAACTACGAGCAGTACTTC,CASTRGRNYEQYF
TRBV19,TRBD1,TRBJ2-2,few,TGTGCCAGTAGTCCGGGACAGGGGGCCTCCGGGGAGCTGTTTTTT,CASSPGQGASGELFF
TRBV6-1,TRBD1,TRBJ1-4,.,TGTGCCAGCAGTGAAGCTCAGCGGACAGGTTTATTTTTT,CASSEAQRTGLFF
TRBV7-8,.,TRBJ2-5,.,TGTGCCAGCAGCATGATGACCCTGACCGGCCAAGAGACCCAGTACTTC,CASSMMTLTGQETQYF
TRBV7-8,.,TRBJ2-6,.,TGTGCCAGCAGCTTCAGTTCGGGAGCTGGGGCCAACGTCCTGACTTTC,CASSFSSGAGANVLTF
TRBV7-2,TRBD2,TRBJ2-7,few,TGTGCCAGCAGTTTGCTTGGCACTAGCGGGAGGTACGAGCAGTACTTC,CASSLLGTSGRYEQYF
TRBV20-1,.,TRBJ1-2,.,TGCAGTGCTTATAGTAATGGCTACACCTTC,CSAYSNGYTF
TRBV2,.,TRBJ1-4,few,TGTGCCAGCAGTGAAATGGGCCTCACTAATGAAAAACTGTTTTTT,CASSEMGLTNEKLFF
TRBV2,TRBD1,TRBJ1-4,.,TGTGCCAGCAGTGAAGCAACCGGGACAGGGCTAGAAAAACTGTTTTTT,CASSEATGTGLEKLFF
TRBV7-2,.,TRBJ1-1,.,TGTGCCAGCAGCTTAGGACAGGAGTTGAACACTGAAGCTTTCTTT,CASSLGQELNTEAFF
TRBV20-1,.,TRBJ2-3,few,TGCAGTACCCGGGACATAAGCACAGATACGCAGTATTTT,CSTRDISTDTQYF
TRBV29-1,.,TRBJ2-1,many,TGCAGCGTTCAATTGTGGGCTAGCGCCAACAATGAGCAGTTCTTC,CSVQLWASANNEQFF
TRBV9,.,TRBJ2-1,many,TGTGCCAGCAGCGAAGGCGGAGGGACCTACAATGAGCAGTTCTTC,CASSEGGGTYNEQFF
TRBV29-1,.,TRBJ1-5,.,TGCAGCGTTTCGGAGACGTCCAGCAATCAGCCCCAGCATTTT,CSVSETSSNQPQHF
TRBV7-9,.,TRBJ2-1,few,TGTGCCAGCAGCCCCCGCGACTCGGGGGCCCTGAATGAGCAGTTCTTC,CASSPRDSGALNEQFF